This T cell receptor beta chain was obtained from a study of regulatory T cells in long-lasting Graves disease. Study context: The term persistent Graves' disease signified upward of 5 years on antithyroid drugs with positive TSH receptor antibodies.

Ten or more counts support this clonotype. The antigen remains undetermined. Study conclusions and caveats: Limited samples may have lowered accuracy. Patients with persistent disease showed a bias toward TRBV28, TRBJ1-2 and TRBJ2-5. Lower TCR diversity was seen in persistent Graves' patients than in newly diagnosed ones.

Investigators prepared the TCR beta libraries by applying iRepertoire HTBI primers and Arm-PCR of CDR3 regions. TCRdb redid the calling of the multiplex PCR reads with MiXCR, one entry per CDR3 protein. The table includes under 450,000 distinct CDR3 sequences, about 23% detected once. Time point noted: persistent/refractory GD, antithyroid drugs over 5 years with positive TRAb. Construction of the TCR library relied on RNA isolated from PBMCs. CDR1 and CDR2 from the germline V gene are MNHEY and SMNVEV (reference sequence). V was shortened by 4 bases and J by 5 bases, with 9 bases between the two germline ends. The CDR3 loop spans 13 amino acids.

Source: peripheral blood mononuclear cells (PBMCs), taken when the disease was refractory, from a patient treated with antithyroid drugs. This sequence originates from a woman aged 40 to 50 with Graves disease. The chain recombines TRBV27 with TRBJ1-5; a possible D gene is TRBD1 (5 bases). The CDR3 spells CASSWGWDQPQHF. The CDR3 DNA reads as TGTGCCAGCAGTTGGGGGTGGGATCAGCCCCAGCATTTT.